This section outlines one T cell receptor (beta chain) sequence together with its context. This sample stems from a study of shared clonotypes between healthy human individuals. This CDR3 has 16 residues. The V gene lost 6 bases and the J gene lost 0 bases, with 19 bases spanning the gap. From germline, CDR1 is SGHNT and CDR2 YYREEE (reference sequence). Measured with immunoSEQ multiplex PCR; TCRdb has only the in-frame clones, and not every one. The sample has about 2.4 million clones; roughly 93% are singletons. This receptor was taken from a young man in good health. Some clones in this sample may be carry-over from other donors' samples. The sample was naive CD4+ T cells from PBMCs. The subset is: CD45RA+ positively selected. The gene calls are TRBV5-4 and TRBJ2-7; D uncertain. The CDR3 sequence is CASTKGLADSSYEQYF. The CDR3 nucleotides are TGTGCCAGCACCAAGGGCCTGGCGGATAGCTCCTACGAGCAGTACTTC.